These T cell receptor beta chains were read from a single sample in a study of blood T cell repertoires in COVID-19. Sequencing was performed with immunoSEQ multiplex PCR; in TCRdb, only in-frame clones are kept and a portion is missing. The table lists 160,000 or so clones, about 88% of them singletons. The sequenced sample consisted of PBMCs or T cells enriched from blood (not recorded which). These receptors were obtained from a human donor with acute COVID-19. The donor label of this sample is uncertain. The CDR3 runs from the conserved cysteine through the conserved F or W. The D gene is left open where the match is weak. Clone size is shown for a subset of rows, as once, few, many or a class of expanded clone.

size: NA; D: TRBD1; J: TRBJ1-6; V: TRBV9; CDR3: CASSTRQGANSPLHF; DNA: TGTGCCAGCAGCACCCGACAGGGGGCTAATTCACCCCTCCACTTT
size: NA; D: NA; J: TRBJ1-5; V: TRBV9; CDR3: CASSGGDAYNQPQHF; DNA: TGTGCCAGCAGCGGCGGGGATGCGTACAATCAGCCCCAGCATTTT
size: NA; D: NA; J: TRBJ1-1; V: TRBV19; CDR3: CASTRGGGSEAFF; DNA: TGTGCCAGTACCCGGGGTGGAGGCTCTGAAGCTTTCTTT
size: once; D: NA; J: TRBJ2-7; V: TRBV28; CDR3: CASSSHGRFSYEQYF; DNA: TGTGCCAGCAGCTCGCATGGTAGATTCTCCTACGAGCAGTACTTC
size: NA; D: NA; J: TRBJ2-7; V: TRBV27; CDR3: CASSPESLPGYEQYF; DNA: TGTGCCAGCAGCCCTGAAAGCCTCCCCGGGTACGAGCAGTACTTC
size: NA; D: TRBD2; J: TRBJ2-1; V: TRBV7-6; CDR3: CASSSRGTSVYEQFF; DNA: TGTGCCAGCAGCAGCCGTGGGACTAGCGTCTATGAGCAGTTCTTC
size: NA; D: TRBD1; J: TRBJ1-3; V: TRBV3-1/TRBV3-2; CDR3: CASSLEGGAGNTIYF; DNA: TGTGCCAGCAGCCTAGAAGGGGGCGCTGGAAACACCATATATTTT
size: NA; D: NA; J: TRBJ1-1; V: TRBV5-8; CDR3: CASSFQTAEAFF; DNA: TGTGCCAGCAGCTTCCAGACTGCCGAAGCTTTCTTT
size: NA; D: TRBD2; J: TRBJ2-3; V: TRBV5-1; CDR3: CASQTSTFDTQYF; DNA: TGCGCCAGCCAGACTAGCACTTTCGATACGCAGTATTTT
size: NA; D: TRBD2; J: TRBJ2-5; V: TRBV3-1/TRBV3-2; CDR3: CASSRQLAGGSETQYF; DNA: TGTGCCAGCAGCCGACAACTAGCGGGGGGATCAGAGACCCAGTACTTC